Here is one T cell receptor (beta chain) with its context. Its matching antigen is unknown. Germline-derived CDR1 and CDR2 are SGHAT and FQDESV (reference sequence). The germline V and J ends were trimmed by 2 bases and 2 bases, with 9 bases remaining between them. The CDR3 has 14 residues. This entry belongs to a study of shared clonotypes between healthy human individuals. Study findings and constraints: Several donors held about 5% of naive CD4 clonotypes in common. Naive subsets usually exceeded memory subsets in estimated richness.

Naive CD45RA+ and memory CD45RA-negative subsets were split from CD4+ cells. Genomic DNA per cell subset filled all wells of several immunoSEQ plates. Sequencing was performed with immunoSEQ multiplex PCR; in TCRdb, only in-frame clones are kept and a portion is missing. The data contain approximately 2,300,000 clones, around 90% of them singletons. Input material: naive CD4+ T cells from PBMCs. The subset is: CD45RA+ positively selected. The TCR sequence derives from a man between 18 and 35 years old in good health. Some clones in this sample may be carry-over from other donors' samples. This chain joins TRBV11-1 and TRBJ2-5; tentatively, D is TRBD1 or TRBD2 (5 bases each). The DNA for the CDR3 is TGTGCCAGCAGCTTAATGGGGGAACAAGAGACCCAGTACTTC. Amino acid sequence: CASSLMGEQETQYF.